This is a list of T cell receptor beta chains from one sample in a study of response to subunit inactivated influenza vaccine. TCRdb re-derived calls from the RT-PCR reads in MiXCR, one entry per CDR3 protein. The table lists about half a million distinct CDR3 sequences, approximately 11% of them singletons, with approximately 12% in the top ten. Sequenced material: PBMCs from blood, taken roughly 47 days after vaccination. The receptors originated from a man aged 50 to 60 who received an inactivated influenza vaccine. CDR3s include the opening cysteine and the closing phenylalanine or tryptophan. D genes are given only for firm matches. Only part of the rows carry a size: once, few, many, or a class if the clone is expanded.

>many|TRBJ1-2|NA|13|TRBV29-1
TGCAGCGTTGTTGGGAGGACAGCGTATGGCTACACCTTC
CSVVGRTAYGYTF
>many|TRBJ2-7|NA|13|TRBV7-8
TGTGCCAGCAGCGCAGGGGTCAAATACGAGCAGTACTTC
CASSAGVKYEQYF
>few|TRBJ2-5|NA|13|TRBV5-1
TGCGCCAGCAGCAAGGGGGTTGGGGAGACCCAGTACTTC
CASSKGVGETQYF
>many|TRBJ2-1|NA|14|TRBV28
TGTGCCAGCAATCAACCCCGGGACGACAATGAGCAGTTCTTC
CASNQPRDDNEQFF
>few|TRBJ2-7|NA|13|TRBV12-3/TRBV12-4
TGTGCCAGCAGTCTTAAGTTAGCGAGGGAGCAGTACTTC
CASSLKLAREQYF
>NA|TRBJ1-1|NA|15|TRBV5-5
TGTGCCAGCAGCCTATATTGGACAGAGAACACTGAAGCTTTCTTT
CASSLYWTENTEAFF
>NA|TRBJ2-7|NA|13|TRBV7-9
TGTGCCAGCAGCGGCGCACAGGGAAACGAGCAGTACTTC
CASSGAQGNEQYF
>many|TRBJ2-5|TRBD2|13|TRBV6-2/TRBV6-3
TGTGCCAGCAGGACTAGCGGGCAAGAGACCCAGTACTTC
CASRTSGQETQYF
>few|TRBJ2-2|NA|13|TRBV5-6
TGTGCCAGCAGCAATAGGGGGACCGGGGAGCTGTTTTTT
CASSNRGTGELFF
>NA|TRBJ2-3|NA|14|TRBV4-3
TGCGCCAGCAGCCAGGCTGACTTGGCAGATACGCAGTATTTT
CASSQADLADTQYF
>many|TRBJ1-6|NA|16|TRBV27
TGTGCCAGCAGTTTATGGGGCGGGGCAGTTAATTCACCCCTCCACTTT
CASSLWGGAVNSPLHF
>few|TRBJ2-1|NA|15|TRBV5-6
TGTGCCAGCAGCTGGGGTGGCAGGGTGAGAGGTGAGCAGTTCTTC
CASSWGGRVRGEQFF
>few|TRBJ2-7|TRBD1|15|TRBV15
TGTGCCACCAGCAGACAGAGGGACAGCCTCTACGAGCAGTACTTC
CATSRQRDSLYEQYF
>many|TRBJ2-2|NA|13|TRBV4-2
TGTGCCAGCAGCGTACAGGGAACCGGGGAGCTGTTTTTT
CASSVQGTGELFF
>few|TRBJ2-2|TRBD2|14|TRBV6-1
TGTGCCAGCAATCCTAGCGGGATGTCCGGGGAGCTGTTTTTT
CASNPSGMSGELFF
>few|TRBJ1-6|NA|15|TRBV4-3
TGCGCCAGCAGCCAAGAACGGAGCCAGAATTCACCCCTCCACTTT
CASSQERSQNSPLHF
>many|TRBJ2-7|NA|10|TRBV29-1
TGCAGCGTTGTATCCTACGAGCAGTACTTC
CSVVSYEQYF
>many|TRBJ2-1|TRBD1|16|TRBV20-1
TGCAGTGCTAGAGGCCCAGGGACAGGGAGGATCGATGAGCAGTTCTTC
CSARGPGTGRIDEQFF
>few|TRBJ2-1|NA|14|TRBV5-1
TGCGCCAGCAGCTTGGCCATGGCGAGCCATGAGCAGTTCTTC
CASSLAMASHEQFF
>few|TRBJ2-6|TRBD1|17|TRBV5-1
TGCGCCAGCAGCTTGGAGCGGCCCGGACAGGGGCTAAACGTCCTGACTTTC
CASSLERPGQGLNVLTF
>many|TRBJ2-7|TRBD1|14|TRBV7-2
TGTGCCAGCAGCACTCGACAGGGGCAGTACGAGCAGTACTTC
CASSTRQGQYEQYF
>few|TRBJ1-3|NA|14|TRBV7-2
TGTGCCAGCACCCTGAGGGAGTCTGGAAACACCATATATTTT
CASTLRESGNTIYF
>NA|TRBJ2-3|NA|17|TRBV20-1
TGCAGTGCTAGAGATGGGGGACCAACTAATGACGCAGATACGCAGTATTTT
CSARDGGPTNDADTQYF
>NA|TRBJ2-2|TRBD2|14|TRBV7-2
TGTGCCAGCAGCCGGGACTATTTCACCGGGGAGCTGTTTTTT
CASSRDYFTGELFF
>few|TRBJ2-6|NA|16|TRBV5-1
TGCGCCAGCAGCTTGCCCACCTACTCTGGGGCCAACGTCCTGACTTTC
CASSLPTYSGANVLTF
>NA|TRBJ2-5|NA|15|TRBV29-1
TGCAGCGTAGCCCCGGGGGGCGCCCCGGGAGAGACCCAGTACTTC
CSVAPGGAPGETQYF
>NA|TRBJ2-7|NA|14|TRBV7-8
TGTGCCAGCAGCCTCCAATCGTGGAACTACGAGCAGTACTTC
CASSLQSWNYEQYF
>many|TRBJ2-7|NA|17|TRBV21-1
TGTGCCAGCAGCAAGTTACCACGGGACAGGAAGCTCTGGGAGCAGTACTTC
CASSKLPRDRKLWEQYF
>NA|TRBJ2-5|NA|17|TRBV7-8
TGTGCCAGCAGCTTATCTTTGCTAGCTGGTTCTGGGGAGACCCAGTACTTC
CASSLSLLAGSGETQYF
>many|TRBJ1-3|NA|15|TRBV3-1
TGTGCCAGCAGCCAAGGACGGGGGGCTGGAAACACCATATATTTT
CASSQGRGAGNTIYF
>few|TRBJ2-3|TRBD2|16|TRBV7-2
TGTGCCAGCAGCACCACTAGCGGGGGGGCGGGAGATACGCAGTATTTT
CASSTTSGGAGDTQYF
>NA|TRBJ1-5|NA|15|TRBV6-1
TGTGCCAGCACCCGAGAACAGGGTTACAATCAGCCCCAGCATTTT
CASTREQGYNQPQHF
>NA|TRBJ1-1|TRBD1|14|TRBV10-3
TGTGCCATCAGTGGGCTTACAGGGGTAACTGAAGCTTTCTTT
CAISGLTGVTEAFF
>NA|TRBJ2-2|NA|14|TRBV2
TGTGCCAGCAAGAGGGAAGGGAACACCGGGGAGCTGTTTTTT
CASKREGNTGELFF
>NA|TRBJ2-1|TRBD2|15|TRBV3-1
TGTGCCAGCAGGGGAACTAGCGGGAGTAGCAATGAGCAGTTCTTC
CASRGTSGSSNEQFF
>many|TRBJ2-1|NA|10|TRBV20-1
TGCAGTGCTAGTAAGGATGAGCAGTTCTTC
CSASKDEQFF
>few|TRBJ2-3|TRBD2|15|TRBV12-3/TRBV12-4
TGTGCCAGCAGCCCTGAGGGGACTAGCGGTTATACGCAGTATTTT
CASSPEGTSGYTQYF
>NA|TRBJ2-7|TRBD1|13|TRBV5-6
TGTGCCAGCAGCGTGACAGGGTTCTACGAGCAGTACTTC
CASSVTGFYEQYF
>many|TRBJ2-4|NA|13|TRBV10-1
TGCGCCAGCAGTGAGGGATCCAAAAACATTCAGTACTTC
CASSEGSKNIQYF
>NA|TRBJ2-1|TRBD1|15|TRBV12-3/TRBV12-4
TGTGCCAGCAGTTTAGGAACAGGGGGCTGGAATGAGCAGTTCTTC
CASSLGTGGWNEQFF
>NA|TRBJ2-7|NA|11|TRBV29-1
TGCAGCGTACGTCGTCACTACGAGCAGTACTTC
CSVRRHYEQYF
>NA|TRBJ2-1|NA|13|TRBV24-1
TGTGCCACCAGTGATTTTCAGGGCCCTGAGCAGTTCTTC
CATSDFQGPEQFF
>few|TRBJ1-4|NA|14|TRBV6-1
TGTGCCAGCTCGACCCGCAGCTTTAATGAAAAACTGTTTTTT
CASSTRSFNEKLFF
>many|TRBJ2-3|TRBD2|16|TRBV10-3
TGTGCCATCAGTGTGCGGGGGTTCACTAGCACAGATACGCAGTATTTT
CAISVRGFTSTDTQYF
>NA|TRBJ2-7|NA|19|TRBV11-2
TGTGCCAGCAGCTTAGATTATGGGTTTGGAACAGATCCGAATGACGAGCAGTACTTC
CASSLDYGFGTDPNDEQYF
>many|TRBJ2-1|TRBD1|17|TRBV7-3
TGTGCCAGCAGCCCCCGATCCGGGACAGGGAGTCGGGATGAGCAGTTCTTC
CASSPRSGTGSRDEQFF
>few|TRBJ1-2|NA|11|TRBV6-5
TGTGCCAGCAGTACGGGGGGCCCATACACCTTC
CASSTGGPYTF
>NA|TRBJ2-7|NA|12|TRBV12-3/TRBV12-4
TGTGCCAGCAGTCCCCGGGGGGCCGAGCAGTACTTC
CASSPRGAEQYF
>many|TRBJ2-1|TRBD1|15|TRBV6-1
TGTGCCAGCAAAGCCGGGACAGGACGATACAATGAGCAGTTCTTC
CASKAGTGRYNEQFF